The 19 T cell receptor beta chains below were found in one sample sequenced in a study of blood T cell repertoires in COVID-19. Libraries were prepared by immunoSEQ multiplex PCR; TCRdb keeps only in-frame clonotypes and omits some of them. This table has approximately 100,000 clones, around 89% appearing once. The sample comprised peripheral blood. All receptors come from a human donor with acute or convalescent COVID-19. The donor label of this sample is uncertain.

The CDR3 here is CASSWDTSSGNTIYF. The CDR3 bases are TGTGCCAGCTCTTGGGACACCAGCTCTGGAAACACCATATATTTT. The chain employs TRBV18 and TRBJ1-3, with D possibly matching TRBD1 (6 bases). This CDR3 region has 15 residues. CDR1 is KGHSH, CDR2 LQKENI, per germline. The V and J ends lost 6 bases and 0 bases respectively, with 12 bases between them.

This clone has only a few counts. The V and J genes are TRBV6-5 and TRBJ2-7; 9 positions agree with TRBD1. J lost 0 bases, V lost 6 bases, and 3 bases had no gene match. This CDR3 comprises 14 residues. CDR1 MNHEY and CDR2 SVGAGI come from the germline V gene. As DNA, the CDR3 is TGTGCCAGCAGCCGGGACAGGGTCTCCTACGAGCAGTACTTC. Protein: CASSRDRVSYEQYF.

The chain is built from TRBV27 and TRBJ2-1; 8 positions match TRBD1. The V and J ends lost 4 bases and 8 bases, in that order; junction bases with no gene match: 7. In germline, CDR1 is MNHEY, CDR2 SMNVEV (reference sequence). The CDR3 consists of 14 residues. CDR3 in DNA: TGTGCCAGCAGTTGGTCAGGGGGCATGTATGAGCAGTTCTTC. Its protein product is CASSWSGGMYEQFF.

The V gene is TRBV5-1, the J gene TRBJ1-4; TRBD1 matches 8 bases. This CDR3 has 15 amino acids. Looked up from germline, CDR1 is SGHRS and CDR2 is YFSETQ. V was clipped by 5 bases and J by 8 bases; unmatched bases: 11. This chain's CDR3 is CASSYSGTGNEKLFF. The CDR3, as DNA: TGCGCCAGCAGTTACTCCGGGACAGGCAACGAAAAACTGTTTTTT.

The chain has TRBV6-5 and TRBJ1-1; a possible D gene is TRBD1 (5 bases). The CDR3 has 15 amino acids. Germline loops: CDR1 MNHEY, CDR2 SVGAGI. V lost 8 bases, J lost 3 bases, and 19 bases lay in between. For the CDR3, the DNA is TGTGCCAGCCGACCCTTGGGGCTGTTCGACACTGAAGCTTTCTTT. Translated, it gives CASRPLGLFDTEAFF.

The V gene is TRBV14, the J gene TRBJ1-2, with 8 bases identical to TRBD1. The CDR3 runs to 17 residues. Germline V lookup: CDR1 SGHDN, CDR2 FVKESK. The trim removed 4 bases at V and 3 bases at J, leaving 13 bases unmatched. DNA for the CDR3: TGTGCCAGCAGCCGGAATGGACAGGGTGTATTTTACTATGGCTACACCTTC. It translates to CASSRNGQGVFYYGYTF.

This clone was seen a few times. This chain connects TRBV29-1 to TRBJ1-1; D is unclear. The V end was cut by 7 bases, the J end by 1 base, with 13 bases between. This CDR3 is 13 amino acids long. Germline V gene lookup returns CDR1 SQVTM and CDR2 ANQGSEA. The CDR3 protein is CSASRIQNTEAFF. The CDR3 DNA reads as TGCAGCGCCTCTAGAATCCAGAACACTGAAGCTTTCTTT.

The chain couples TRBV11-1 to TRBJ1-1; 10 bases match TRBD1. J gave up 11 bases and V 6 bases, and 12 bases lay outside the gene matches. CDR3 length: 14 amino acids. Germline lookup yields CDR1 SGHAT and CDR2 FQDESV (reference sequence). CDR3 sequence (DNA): TGTGCCAGCAGTTACCCGGTGGGACAGGGGCTGGCTTTCTTT. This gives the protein CASSYPVGQGLAFF.

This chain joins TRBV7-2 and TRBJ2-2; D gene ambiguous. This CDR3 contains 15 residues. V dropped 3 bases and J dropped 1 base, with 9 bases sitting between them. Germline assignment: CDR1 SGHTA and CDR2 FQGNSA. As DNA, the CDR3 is TGTGCCAGCAGCTTCGACTGGTGGAACACCGGGGAGCTGTTTTTT. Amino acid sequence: CASSFDWWNTGELFF. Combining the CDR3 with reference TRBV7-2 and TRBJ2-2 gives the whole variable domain GAGVSQSPSNKVTEKGKDVELRCDPISGHTALYWYRQSLGQGLEFLIYFQGNSAPDKSGLPSDRFSAERTGGSVSTLTIQRTQQEDSAVYLCASSFDWWNTGELFFGEGSRLTVL.

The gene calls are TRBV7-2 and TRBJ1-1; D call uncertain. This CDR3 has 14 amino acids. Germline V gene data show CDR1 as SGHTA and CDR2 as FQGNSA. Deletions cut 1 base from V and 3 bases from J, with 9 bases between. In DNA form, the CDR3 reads TGTGCCAGCAGCTTAGTTAGGAGATACACTGAAGCTTTCTTT. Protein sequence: CASSLVRRYTEAFF.

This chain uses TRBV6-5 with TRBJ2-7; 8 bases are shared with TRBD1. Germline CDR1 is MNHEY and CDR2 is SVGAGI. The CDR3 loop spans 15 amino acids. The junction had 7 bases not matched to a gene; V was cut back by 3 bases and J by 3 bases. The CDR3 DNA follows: TGTGCCAGCAGTTATGGGCTTACAGGGGGCTACGAGCAGTACTTC. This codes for CASSYGLTGGYEQYF.

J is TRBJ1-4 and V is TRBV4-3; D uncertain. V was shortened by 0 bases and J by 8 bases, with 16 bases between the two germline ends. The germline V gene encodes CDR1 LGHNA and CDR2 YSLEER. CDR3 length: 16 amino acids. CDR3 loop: CASSQDRVVSWEKLFF. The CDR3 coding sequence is TGCGCCAGCAGCCAAGATCGTGTCGTCAGTTGGGAAAAACTGTTTTTT.

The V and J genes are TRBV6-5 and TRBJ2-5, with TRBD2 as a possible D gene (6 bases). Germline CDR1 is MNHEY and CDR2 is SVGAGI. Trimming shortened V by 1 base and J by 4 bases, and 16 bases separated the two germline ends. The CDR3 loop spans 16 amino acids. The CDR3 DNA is TGTGCCAGCAGTTACTTCCGGACTATCGGGAGAGAGACCCAGTACTTC. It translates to CASSYFRTIGRETQYF.

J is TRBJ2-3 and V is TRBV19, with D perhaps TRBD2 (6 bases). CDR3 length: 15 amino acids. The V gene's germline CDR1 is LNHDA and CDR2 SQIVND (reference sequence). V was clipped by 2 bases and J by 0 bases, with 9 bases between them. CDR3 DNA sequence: TGTGCCAGTAGTATAATAGGGACTAGCACAGATACGCAGTATTTT. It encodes CASSIIGTSTDTQYF.

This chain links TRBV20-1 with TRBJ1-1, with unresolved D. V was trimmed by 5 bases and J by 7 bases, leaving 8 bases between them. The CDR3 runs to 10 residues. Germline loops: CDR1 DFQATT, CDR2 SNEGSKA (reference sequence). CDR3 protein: CSAGLHEAFF. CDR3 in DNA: TGCAGTGCTGGACTCCATGAAGCTTTCTTT.

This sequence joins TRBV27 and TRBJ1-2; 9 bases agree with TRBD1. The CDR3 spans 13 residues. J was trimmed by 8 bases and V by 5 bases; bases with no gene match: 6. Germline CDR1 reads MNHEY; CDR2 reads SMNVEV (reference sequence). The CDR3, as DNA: TGTGCCAGCAGTGAGGACAGGGGTGACGGCTACACCTTC. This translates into CASSEDRGDGYTF.

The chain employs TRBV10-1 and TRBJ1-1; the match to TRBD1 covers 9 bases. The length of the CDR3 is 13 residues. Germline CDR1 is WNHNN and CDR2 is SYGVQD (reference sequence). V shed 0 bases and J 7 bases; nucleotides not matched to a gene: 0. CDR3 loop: CASSESGQGEAFF. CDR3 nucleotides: TGCGCCAGCAGTGAGTCGGGACAGGGTGAAGCTTTCTTT.

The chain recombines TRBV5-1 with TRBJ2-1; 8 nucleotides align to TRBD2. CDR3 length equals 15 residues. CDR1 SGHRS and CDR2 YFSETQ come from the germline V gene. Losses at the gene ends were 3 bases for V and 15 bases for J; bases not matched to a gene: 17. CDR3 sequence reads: CASSSSGSRAAGGFF. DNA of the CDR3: TGCGCCAGCAGCTCGAGCGGGAGCCGTGCCGCGGGAGGGTTCTTC.

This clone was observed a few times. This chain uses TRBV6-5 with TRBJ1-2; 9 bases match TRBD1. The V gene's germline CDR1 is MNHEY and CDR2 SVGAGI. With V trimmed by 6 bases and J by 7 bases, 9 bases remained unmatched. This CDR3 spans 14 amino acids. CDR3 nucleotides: TGTGCCAGCAGACTCAGGACAGGGGTGGCTGGCTACACCTTC. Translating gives CASRLRTGVAGYTF.